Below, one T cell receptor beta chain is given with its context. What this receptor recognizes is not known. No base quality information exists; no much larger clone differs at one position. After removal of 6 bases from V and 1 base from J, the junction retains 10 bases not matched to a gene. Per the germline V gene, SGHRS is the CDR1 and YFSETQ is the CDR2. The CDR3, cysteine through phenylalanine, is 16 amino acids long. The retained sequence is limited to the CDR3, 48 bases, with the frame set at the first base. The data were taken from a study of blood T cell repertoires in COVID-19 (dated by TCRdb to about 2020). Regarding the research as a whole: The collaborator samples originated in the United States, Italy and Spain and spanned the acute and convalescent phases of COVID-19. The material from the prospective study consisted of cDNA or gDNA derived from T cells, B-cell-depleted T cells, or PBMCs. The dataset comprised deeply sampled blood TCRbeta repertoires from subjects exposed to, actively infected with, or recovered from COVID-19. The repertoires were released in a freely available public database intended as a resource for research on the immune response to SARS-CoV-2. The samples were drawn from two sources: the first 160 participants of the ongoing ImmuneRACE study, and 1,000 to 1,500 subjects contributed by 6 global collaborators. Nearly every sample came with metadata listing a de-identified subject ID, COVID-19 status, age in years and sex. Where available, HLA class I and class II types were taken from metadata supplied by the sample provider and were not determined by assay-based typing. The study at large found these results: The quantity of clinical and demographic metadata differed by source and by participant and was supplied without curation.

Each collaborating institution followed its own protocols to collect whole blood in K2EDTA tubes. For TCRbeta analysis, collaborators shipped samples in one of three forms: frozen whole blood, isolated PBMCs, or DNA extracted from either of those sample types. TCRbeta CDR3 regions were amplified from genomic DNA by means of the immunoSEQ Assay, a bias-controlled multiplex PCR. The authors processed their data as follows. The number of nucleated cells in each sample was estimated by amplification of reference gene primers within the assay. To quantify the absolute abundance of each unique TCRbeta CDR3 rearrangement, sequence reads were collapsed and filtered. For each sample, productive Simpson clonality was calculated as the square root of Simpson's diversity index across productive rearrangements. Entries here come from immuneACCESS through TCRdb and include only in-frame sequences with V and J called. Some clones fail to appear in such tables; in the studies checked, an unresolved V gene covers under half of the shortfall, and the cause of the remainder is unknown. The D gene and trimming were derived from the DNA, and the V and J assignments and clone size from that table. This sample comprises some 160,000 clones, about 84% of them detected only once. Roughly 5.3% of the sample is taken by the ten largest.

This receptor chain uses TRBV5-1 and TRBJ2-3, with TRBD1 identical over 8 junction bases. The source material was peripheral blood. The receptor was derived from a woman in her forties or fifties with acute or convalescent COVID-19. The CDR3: CASKTGASSGTDTQYF. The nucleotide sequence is TGCGCCAGCAAGACAGGGGCCTCGTCGGGCACAGATACGCAGTATTTT.